The sequence of this T cell receptor beta chain was determined in a study of early T cells in non-severe SARS-CoV-2 infection. Study information: RNA in bulk from unsorted whole blood was sequenced, and chains were unpaired.

TCRdb ran MiXCR on the 5' RACE reads and lists one entry per CDR3 protein. The sample shows more than 80,000 distinct CDR3 sequences, roughly 13% of them seen only once. There are many counts of this clonotype. The CDR3 is made up of 13 amino acids. The V end lost 6 bases, the J end lost 5 bases, and 13 bases lay between the germline ends. Sequencing used whole blood. The V call is TRBV12-3 or TRBV12-4, the J call TRBJ1-2; perhaps TRBD1 as D (6 bases). This TCR was recovered from an adult who was a healthcare worker with PCR-confirmed SARS-CoV-2 infection or an uninfected control (not recorded which). The CDR3, as DNA: TGTGCCAGCAGACCGGACAGACCATATGGCTACACCTTC. This gives the protein CASRPDRPYGYTF.